This is a list of T cell receptor beta chains from one sample in a study of blood T cell repertoires in COVID-19. Here immunoSEQ multiplex PCR was the method, and the copy in TCRdb shows in-frame clones only, minus some. The sample carries about 270,000 clones, 88% recorded once. The sequenced sample was peripheral blood. The source of these receptors is a man aged 60 to 69 who had recovered from COVID-19. Each CDR3 is given without its conserved first and last residue. Fields, in order: D gene, clone size, V gene, CDR3 protein. The D gene is left open where the match is weak. Clone sizes are given selectively: once, few, many, or a class where the clone is expanded.

>NA|NA|TRBV18
ASSPSRGGMNTEAF
>NA|few|TRBV6-5
ASRDLYEQY
>NA|NA|TRBV9
ASSVRGTPKLGGTEAF
>NA|NA|TRBV12-3/TRBV12-4
ASGFQGLPLH
>NA|NA|TRBV4-2
ASSISSGGPTDTQY
>NA|NA|TRBV19
ASRSLAEIYNEQF
>NA|NA|TRBV7-3
ASSLEGDMRTDTQY
>TRBD1|NA|TRBV5-1
ASTSFTGTGVYEQY
>NA|NA|TRBV11-3
ASSLSFAGANAGELF
>NA|NA|TRBV4-1
ASSQDTAGYTEAF
>NA|NA|TRBV6-5
ASSQRGGVYNEQF
>NA|NA|TRBV9
ASSVVGLGRGITNEKLF
>TRBD1|few|TRBV11-2
ASSGWDSMNTEAF
>NA|NA|TRBV7-9
ASSSRQNTEAF
>TRBD1|once|TRBV5-6
ASSLVGTGVTTEAF
>NA|NA|TRBV3-1/TRBV3-2
ASSQDLGGVGNQPQH
>NA|once|TRBV30
AWSVGREEPQH
>TRBD2|once|TRBV4-1
ASSQGLADPL
>TRBD2|NA|TRBV28
ASSGLYNEQF
>TRBD1|NA|TRBV19
ASSPGQAAYGYT
>NA|NA|TRBV19
ASSTDRGPGDSNQPQH
>TRBD1|once|TRBV28
ASSVGTDLEGYT
>NA|NA|TRBV27
ASSGRQRREGYT
>NA|NA|TRBV6-4
ASSDLNPEVVGELF
>TRBD2|NA|TRBV18
ASSGLAGGFLTDTQY
>NA|NA|TRBV7-9
ASSLTRLSNYGYT
>NA|NA|TRBV2
ASSARGGNSGNTIY
>TRBD2|NA|TRBV6-5
ASNPREVSYNEQF
>TRBD1|NA|TRBV11-3
ASSLDLRTGHYEQF
>TRBD1|NA|TRBV29-1
SAYQGQGATNEKLF
>TRBD1|NA|TRBV5-1
ASSLGDRLNTGELF
>TRBD1|NA|TRBV4-1
ASSQEGTGYGYT
>TRBD1|NA|TRBV5-6
ASSSGQGRGGYT
>TRBD1|NA|TRBV7-2
ASTPGQGLKLF
>NA|once|TRBV19
ASSPRGGGHTEAF
>TRBD1|NA|TRBV12-3/TRBV12-4
ASSLQGSHT
>NA|NA|TRBV10-3
AISDGGVYNQPQH
>TRBD2|NA|TRBV19
ASSPEGRLAGVQETQY
>TRBD1|NA|TRBV11-2
ASSQRTGNRMNPGELF
>NA|NA|TRBV19
ASSIVPGGVTEAF
>NA|NA|TRBV11-3
ASSLVVGHYNQPQH
>TRBD2|NA|TRBV7-2
ASNPGGLAGGRGTGELF
>NA|NA|TRBV5-1
ASSLGPTVSYEQY
>NA|NA|TRBV15
ATSRDRGTDTQY
>NA|NA|TRBV7-9
ASSLNGSSYNSPLH
>TRBD1|NA|TRBV7-9
ASSFLGQGEKLF
>TRBD1|NA|TRBV7-6
ASSSTGGSREKLF
>NA|NA|TRBV7-5
ARSPGVAALYNEQF
>NA|NA|TRBV6-2/TRBV6-3
ASSYSKTGRFYEQY
>NA|NA|TRBV6-1
ASSDHSEAF
>NA|NA|TRBV5-4
ASSSPRELQETQY
>TRBD1|NA|TRBV24-1
ATSMERDRGVGEQY
>NA|once|TRBV6-2/TRBV6-3
ASSFDNGYT
>TRBD1|NA|TRBV6-5
ASGQGQGATDTQY
>NA|once|TRBV19
ASRGAGAGNSPLH
>NA|NA|TRBV14
ASSHYRSSGNTIY
>TRBD1|NA|TRBV7-6
ASSAQQGAWNEQF
>NA|NA|TRBV7-3
ASSLQGGREAF
>TRBD1|NA|TRBV2
ASSSPPQGVQPQH
>NA|NA|TRBV9
ASSVGGRPYEQY